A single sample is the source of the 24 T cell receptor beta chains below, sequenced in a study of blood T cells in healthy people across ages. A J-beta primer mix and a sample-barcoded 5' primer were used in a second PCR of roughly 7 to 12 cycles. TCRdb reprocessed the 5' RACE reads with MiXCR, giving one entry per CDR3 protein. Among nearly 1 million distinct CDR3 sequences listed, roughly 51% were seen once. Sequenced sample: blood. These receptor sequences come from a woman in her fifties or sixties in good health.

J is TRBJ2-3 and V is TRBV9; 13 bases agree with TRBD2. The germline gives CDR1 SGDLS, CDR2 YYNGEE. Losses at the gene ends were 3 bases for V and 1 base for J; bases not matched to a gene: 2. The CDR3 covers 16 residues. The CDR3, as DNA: TGTGCCAGCAGCGACGGACTAGCGGGAGGCACAGATACGCAGTATTTT. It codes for CASSDGLAGGTDTQYF.

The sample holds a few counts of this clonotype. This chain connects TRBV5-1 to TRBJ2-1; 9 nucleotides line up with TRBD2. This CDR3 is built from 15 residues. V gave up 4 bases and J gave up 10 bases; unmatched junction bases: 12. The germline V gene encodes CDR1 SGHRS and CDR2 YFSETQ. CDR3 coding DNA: TGCGCCAGCAGCCCGGGACTAGCCAGAAGGTTGGAGCAGTTCTTC. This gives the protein CASSPGLARRLEQFF.

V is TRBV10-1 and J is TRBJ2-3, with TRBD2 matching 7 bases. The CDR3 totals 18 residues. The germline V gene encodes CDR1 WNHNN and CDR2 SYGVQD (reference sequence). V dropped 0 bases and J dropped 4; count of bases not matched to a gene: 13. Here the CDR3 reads CASSESRAGGSFSDTQYF. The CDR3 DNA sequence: TGCGCCAGCAGTGAGTCCAGGGCTGGCGGGAGTTTCTCAGATACGCAGTATTTT.

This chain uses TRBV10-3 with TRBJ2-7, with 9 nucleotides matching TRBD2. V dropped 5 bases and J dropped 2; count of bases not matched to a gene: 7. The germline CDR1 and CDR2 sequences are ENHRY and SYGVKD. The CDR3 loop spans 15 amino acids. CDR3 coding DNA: TGTGCCATCAGTATAACTAGCGGGCCCACCTACGAGCAGTACTTC. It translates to CAISITSGPTYEQYF.

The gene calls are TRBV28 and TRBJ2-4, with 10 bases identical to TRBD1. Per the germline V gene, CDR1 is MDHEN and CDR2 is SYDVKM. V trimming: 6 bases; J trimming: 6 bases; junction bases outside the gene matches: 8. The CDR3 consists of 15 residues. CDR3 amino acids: CASSSPTGGINIQYF. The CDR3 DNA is TGTGCCAGCAGCTCCCCGACAGGGGGCATAAACATTCAGTACTTC.

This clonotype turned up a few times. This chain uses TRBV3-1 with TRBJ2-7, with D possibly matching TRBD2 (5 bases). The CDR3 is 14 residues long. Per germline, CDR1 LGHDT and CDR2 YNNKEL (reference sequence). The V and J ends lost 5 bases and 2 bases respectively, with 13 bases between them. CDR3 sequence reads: CASSWTGPTYEQYF. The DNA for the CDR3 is TGTGCCAGCAGCTGGACTGGGCCAACCTACGAGCAGTACTTC.

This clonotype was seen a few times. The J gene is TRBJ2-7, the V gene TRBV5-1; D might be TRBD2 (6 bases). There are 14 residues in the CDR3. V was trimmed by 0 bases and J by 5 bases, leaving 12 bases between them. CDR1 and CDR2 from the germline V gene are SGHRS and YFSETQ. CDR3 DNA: TGCGCCAGCAGCTTGGAGGAGGGGCTCGACGAGCAGTACTTC. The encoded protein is CASSLEEGLDEQYF.

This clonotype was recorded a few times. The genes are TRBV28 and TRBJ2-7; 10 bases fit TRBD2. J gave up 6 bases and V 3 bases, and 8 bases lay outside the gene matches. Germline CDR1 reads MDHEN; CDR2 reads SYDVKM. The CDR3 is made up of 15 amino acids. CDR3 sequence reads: CASSLFSSGRSEQYF. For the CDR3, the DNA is TGTGCCAGCAGTTTGTTTTCTAGCGGGAGAAGCGAGCAGTACTTC.

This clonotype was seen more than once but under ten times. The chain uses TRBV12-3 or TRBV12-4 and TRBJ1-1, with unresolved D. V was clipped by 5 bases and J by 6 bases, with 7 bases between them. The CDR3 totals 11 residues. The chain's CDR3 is CASSPRAEAFF. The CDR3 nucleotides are TGTGCCAGCAGTCCCCGGGCTGAAGCTTTCTTT.

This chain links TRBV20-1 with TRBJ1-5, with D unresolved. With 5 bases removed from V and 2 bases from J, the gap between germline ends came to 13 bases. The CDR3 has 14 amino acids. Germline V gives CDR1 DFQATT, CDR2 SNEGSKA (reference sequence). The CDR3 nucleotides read TGCAGTGCTGTCGGTACAAGTGGCAATCAGCCCCAGCATTTT. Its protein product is CSAVGTSGNQPQHF.

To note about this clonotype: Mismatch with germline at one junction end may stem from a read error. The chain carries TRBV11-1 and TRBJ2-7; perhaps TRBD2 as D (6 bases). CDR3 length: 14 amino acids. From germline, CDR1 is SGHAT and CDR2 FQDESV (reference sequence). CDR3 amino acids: CASRRGLSSCEQYF. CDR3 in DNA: TGTGCCAGCAGACGGGGACTCAGCTCCTGCGAGCAGTACTTC.

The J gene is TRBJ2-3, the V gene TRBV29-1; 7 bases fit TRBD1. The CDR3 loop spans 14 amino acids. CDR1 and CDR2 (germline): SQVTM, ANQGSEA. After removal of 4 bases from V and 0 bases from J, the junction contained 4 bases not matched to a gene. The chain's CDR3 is CSVGTGQSTDTQYF. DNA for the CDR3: TGCAGCGTTGGGACGGGACAGAGCACAGATACGCAGTATTTT.

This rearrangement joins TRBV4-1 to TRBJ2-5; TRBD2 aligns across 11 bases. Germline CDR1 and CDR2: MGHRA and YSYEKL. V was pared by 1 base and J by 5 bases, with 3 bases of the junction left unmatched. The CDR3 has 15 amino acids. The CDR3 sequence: CASSQGASGRETQYF. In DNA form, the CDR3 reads TGCGCCAGCAGCCAAGGAGCTAGCGGGAGGGAGACCCAGTACTTC.

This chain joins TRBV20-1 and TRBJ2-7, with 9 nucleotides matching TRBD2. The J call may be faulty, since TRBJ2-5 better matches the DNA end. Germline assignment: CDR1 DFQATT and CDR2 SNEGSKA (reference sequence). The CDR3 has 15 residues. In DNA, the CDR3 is TGCAGTGCTAGAGTCGCGGGAGGGCCTTTTGAGACCCAGTACTTC. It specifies CSARVAGGPFETQYF.

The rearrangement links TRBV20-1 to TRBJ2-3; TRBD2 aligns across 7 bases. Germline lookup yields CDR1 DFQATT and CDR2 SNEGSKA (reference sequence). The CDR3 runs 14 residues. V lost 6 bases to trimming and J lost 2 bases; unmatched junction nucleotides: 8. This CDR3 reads CSAPPGGYTDTQYF. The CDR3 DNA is TGCAGTGCCCCACCGGGAGGATACACAGATACGCAGTATTTT.

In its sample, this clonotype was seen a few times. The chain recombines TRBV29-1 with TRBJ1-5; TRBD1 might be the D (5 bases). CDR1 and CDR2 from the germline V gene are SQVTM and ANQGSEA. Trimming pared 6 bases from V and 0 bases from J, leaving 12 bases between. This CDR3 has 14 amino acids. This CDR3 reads CSVGWGSSNQPQHF. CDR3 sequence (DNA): TGCAGCGTCGGGTGGGGGAGTAGCAATCAGCCCCAGCATTTT.

Written as DNA, the CDR3 is TGTGCCAGCAGCCCCCCGGGAGGGGACAGTGAAGCTTTCTTT. Translated, it gives CASSPPGGDSEAFF. This sequence joins TRBV3-1 and TRBJ1-1; TRBD1 aligns across 7 bases. Trimming cost V 4 bases and J 7 bases; bases outside gene matches: 9. Germline CDR1 and CDR2: LGHDT and YNNKEL (reference sequence). The CDR3 covers 14 residues.

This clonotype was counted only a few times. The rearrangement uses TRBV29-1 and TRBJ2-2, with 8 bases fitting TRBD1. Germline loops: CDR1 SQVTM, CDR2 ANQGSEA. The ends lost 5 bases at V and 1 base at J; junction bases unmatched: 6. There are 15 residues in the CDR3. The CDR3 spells CSVTGQGMNTGELFF. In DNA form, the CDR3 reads TGCAGCGTTACCGGACAGGGAATGAACACCGGGGAGCTGTTTTTT.

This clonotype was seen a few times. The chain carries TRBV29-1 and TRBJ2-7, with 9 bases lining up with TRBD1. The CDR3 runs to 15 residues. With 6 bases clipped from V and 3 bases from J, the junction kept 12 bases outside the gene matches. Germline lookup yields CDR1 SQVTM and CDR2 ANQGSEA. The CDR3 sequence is CSVAGGTGSGYEQYF. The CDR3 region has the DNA TGCAGCGTAGCCGGGGGGACAGGGTCAGGCTACGAGCAGTACTTC.

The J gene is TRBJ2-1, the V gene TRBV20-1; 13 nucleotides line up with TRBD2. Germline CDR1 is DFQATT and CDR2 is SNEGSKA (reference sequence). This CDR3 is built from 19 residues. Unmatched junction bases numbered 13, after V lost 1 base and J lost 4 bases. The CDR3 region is CSARAIPTGTSGEYNEQFF. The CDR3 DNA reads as TGCAGTGCTAGAGCCATCCCGACCGGGACTAGCGGGGAGTACAATGAGCAGTTCTTC.

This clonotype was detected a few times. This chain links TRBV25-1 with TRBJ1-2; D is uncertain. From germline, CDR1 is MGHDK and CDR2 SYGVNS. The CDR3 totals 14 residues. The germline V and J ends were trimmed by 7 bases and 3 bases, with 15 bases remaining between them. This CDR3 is CASNSLGSDYGYTF. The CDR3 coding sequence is TGTGCCAGCAATTCCCTCGGGAGTGACTATGGCTACACCTTC.

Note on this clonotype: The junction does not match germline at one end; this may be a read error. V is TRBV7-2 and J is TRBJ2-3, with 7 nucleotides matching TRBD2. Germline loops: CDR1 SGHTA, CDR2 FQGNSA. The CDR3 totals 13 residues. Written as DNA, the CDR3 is TGTGACAGCAGCTTAGAGCGGGACGCCACGCAGTATTTT. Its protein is CDSSLERDATQYF.

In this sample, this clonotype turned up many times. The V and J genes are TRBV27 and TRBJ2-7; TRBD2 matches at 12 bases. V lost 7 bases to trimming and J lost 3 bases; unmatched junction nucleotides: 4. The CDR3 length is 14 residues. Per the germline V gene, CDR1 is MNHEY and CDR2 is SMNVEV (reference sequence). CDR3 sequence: CASTSSGRVYEQYF. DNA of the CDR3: TGTGCCAGCACTTCTAGCGGGAGGGTCTACGAGCAGTACTTC.

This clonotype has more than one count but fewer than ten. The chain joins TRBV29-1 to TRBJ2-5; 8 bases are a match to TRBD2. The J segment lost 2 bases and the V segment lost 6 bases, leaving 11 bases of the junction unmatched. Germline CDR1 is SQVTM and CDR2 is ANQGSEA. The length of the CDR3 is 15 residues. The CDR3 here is CSVRRRLAPQETQYF. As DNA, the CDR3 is TGCAGCGTGCGCCGAAGACTAGCGCCTCAAGAGACCCAGTACTTC.